The 5 T cell receptor beta chains below come from one sample, sequenced in a study of shared clonotypes between healthy human individuals. In the naive CD8 group, cells lacked CD45RO and were positively selected for CCR7, so terminally differentiated effector memory CD45RA+ cells were left out. Here immunoSEQ multiplex PCR was the method, and the copy in TCRdb shows in-frame clones only, minus some. The table shows 2 million to 2.5 million clones, with about 92% occurring only once. Material for sequencing was naive CD8+ T cells from PBMCs. The receptors were gathered from a man aged 18 to 29 in good health. Some clones in this sample may be carry-over from other donors' samples.

The J gene is TRBJ2-7, the V gene TRBV27; D unresolved. V gave up 5 bases and J gave up 6 bases, with 14 bases separating them. The germline V gene has CDR1 MNHEY and CDR2 SMNVEV (reference sequence). The CDR3 sequence is 13 residues long. CDR3 amino acids: CASSDHRGSEQYF. CDR3 in DNA: TGTGCCAGCAGTGATCATCGAGGATCCGAGCAGTACTTC.

The chain has TRBV18 and TRBJ1-1; no firm D call. V was clipped by 4 bases and J by 0 bases, with 21 bases between them. This CDR3 comprises 18 residues. Germline values: CDR1 KGHSH, CDR2 LQKENI. The DNA of the CDR3 is TGTGCCAGCTCACAATCGTGGACGGGGAGCTCGATGAACACTGAAGCTTTCTTT. It is translated as CASSQSWTGSSMNTEAFF.

As regards this clone: Other DNA sequences in the sample encode the same CDR3. This rearrangement joins TRBV5-6 to TRBJ2-7; no firm D call. Trimming removed 0 bases at V and 0 bases at J, with 7 bases between. CDR1 and CDR2 (germline): SGHDT, YYEEEE. The CDR3 runs 14 residues. The CDR3 DNA is TGTGCCAGCAGCTTGGGCGGCTACTCCTACGAGCAGTACTTC. Translated, it gives CASSLGGYSYEQYF.

About this clone: Distinct nucleotide sequences in the sample also encode this CDR3. V gene TRBV19 combines with J gene TRBJ2-7; D is unclear. V lost 8 bases and J 2 bases, leaving 10 bases between the germline ends. From germline, CDR1 is LNHDA and CDR2 SQIVND (reference sequence). This CDR3 is built from 12 residues. CDR3 coding DNA: TGTGCCAGTTCTGGAGTTACCTACGAGCAGTACTTC. It encodes CASSGVTYEQYF. Full variable domain (remainder filled in from reference TRBV19 and TRBJ2-7): DGGITQSPKYLFRKEGQNVTLSCEQNLNHDAMYWYRQDPGQGLRLIYYSQIVNDFQKGDIAEGYSVSREKKESFPLTVTSAQKNPTAFYLCASSGVTYEQYFGPGTRLTVT.

The chain recombines TRBV11-2 with TRBJ2-3; 12 bases are shared with TRBD1. The CDR3 consists of 18 residues. The germline V gene encodes CDR1 SGHAT and CDR2 FQNNGV. Unmatched junction bases numbered 13, after V lost 4 bases and J lost 5 bases. This CDR3 reads CASSYRKGDRGLVDTQYF. CDR3 DNA: TGTGCCAGCAGCTACCGGAAGGGGGACAGGGGGCTCGTAGATACGCAGTATTTT. Together with reference TRBV11-2 and TRBJ2-3, the CDR3 gives the full variable domain: EAGVAQSPRYKIIEKRQSVAFWCNPISGHATLYWYQQILGQGPKLLIQFQNNGVVDDSQLPKDRFSAERLKGVDSTLKIQPAKLEDSAVYLCASSYRKGDRGLVDTQYFGPGTRLTVL.